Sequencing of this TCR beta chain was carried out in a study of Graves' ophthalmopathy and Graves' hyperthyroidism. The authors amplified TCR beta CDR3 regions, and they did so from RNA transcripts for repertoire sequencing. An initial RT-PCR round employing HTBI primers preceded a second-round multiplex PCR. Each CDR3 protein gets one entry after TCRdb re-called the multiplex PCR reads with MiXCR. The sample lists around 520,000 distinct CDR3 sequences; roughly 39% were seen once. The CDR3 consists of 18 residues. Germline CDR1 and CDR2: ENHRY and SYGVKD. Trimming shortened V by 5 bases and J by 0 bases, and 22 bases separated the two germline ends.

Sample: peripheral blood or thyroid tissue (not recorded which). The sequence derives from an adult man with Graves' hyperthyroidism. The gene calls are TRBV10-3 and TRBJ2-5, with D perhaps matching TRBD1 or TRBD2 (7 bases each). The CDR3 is CAISRGGGGGSYQETQYF. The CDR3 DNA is TGTGCCATCAGTAGAGGAGGGGGCGGGGGATCCTACCAAGAGACCCAGTACTTC.